The 15 T cell receptor beta chains below were found in one sample sequenced in a study of Graves' ophthalmopathy and Graves' hyperthyroidism (dated by TCRdb to the late 2010s). The reads were generated on an Illumina HiSeq 2000. TCR beta CDR3 regions were amplified from RNA transcripts for repertoire sequencing. The first round was an RT-PCR using HTBI primers with the Qiagen OneStep RT-PCR kit, and this first round was followed by a second-round multiplex PCR, then size selection and purification. Clones were called with MiXCR by TCRdb after fastp trimmed the public reads at Q25, and only in-frame beta chains were retained. Merged by CDR3 protein, the rows form single entries marked with the most common genes and DNA. This sample comprises more than 1,000,000 distinct CDR3 sequences, around a third of them detected only once. Of the sample, 11% is held by the ten largest clones. Sequencing used peripheral blood or thyroid tissue (not recorded which). The receptors derive from an adult man with Graves' hyperthyroidism.

The V gene is TRBV10-3, the J gene TRBJ2-7, with a tentative D call TRBD1 (5 bases). The CDR3 contains 14 residues. Trimming cost V 5 bases and J 3 bases, with 14 bases left between them. Germline V gives CDR1 ENHRY, CDR2 SYGVKD. CDR3 bases: TGTGCCATCAGTCACTACGACAGCCTCTACGAGCAGTACTTC. This sequence encodes CAISHYDSLYEQYF.

This clonotype was detected only a few times. The rearrangement links TRBV11-2 to TRBJ2-7; no clear D gene. Germline CDR1 reads SGHAT; CDR2 reads FQNNGV. The CDR3 is made up of 14 amino acids. Trimming took off 5 bases at V and 3 bases at J, with 14 bases between the two ends. This CDR3 is CASSADGRNYEQYF. The DNA of the CDR3 is TGTGCCAGCAGCGCCGACGGAAGGAACTACGAGCAGTACTTC.

The chain links TRBV19 to TRBJ1-5, with 10 bases lining up with TRBD1. There are 18 residues in the CDR3. Germline assignment: CDR1 LNHDA and CDR2 SQIVND (reference sequence). V lost 7 bases and J lost 4; bases outside the gene matches: 16. The CDR3 loop is CASNPGTGAQGGNQPQHF. The CDR3 bases are TGTGCCAGTAATCCCGGGACAGGGGCCCAGGGAGGGAATCAGCCCCAGCATTTT. Full variable domain (outside the CDR3, taken from reference TRBV19 and TRBJ1-5): DGGITQSPKYLFRKEGQNVTLSCEQNLNHDAMYWYRQDPGQGLRLIYYSQIVNDFQKGDIAEGYSVSREKKESFPLTVTSAQKNPTAFYLCASNPGTGAQGGNQPQHFGDGTRLSIL.

This rearrangement joins TRBV7-8 to TRBJ2-7; perhaps D is TRBD1 or TRBD2 (5 bases each). Germline CDR1 is SGHVS and CDR2 is FQNEAQ. The V gene lost 4 bases and the J gene lost 0 bases, with 10 bases spanning the gap. This CDR3 comprises 14 residues. This CDR3 reads CASSSGRISYEQYF. DNA of the CDR3: TGTGCCAGCAGCTCGGGACGAATCTCCTACGAGCAGTACTTC. Looking up the rest from reference TRBV7-8 and TRBJ2-7 gives the full variable domain: GAGVSQSPRYKVAKRGQDVALRCDPISGHVSLFWYQQALGQGPEFLTYFQNEAQLDKSGLPSDRFFAERPEGSVSTLKIQRTQQEDSAVYLCASSSGRISYEQYFGPGTRLTVT.

This clonotype was detected a few times. The chain has TRBV19 and TRBJ2-7; D unclear. Germline assignment: CDR1 LNHDA and CDR2 SQIVND (reference sequence). Trimming left V 3 bases short and J 5 bases short, with 11 bases between. The CDR3 covers 13 residues. CDR3 sequence reads: CASSIYARDEQYF. The CDR3, as DNA: TGTGCCAGTAGTATTTACGCCCGGGACGAGCAGTACTTC. The full variable domain, rest sourced from reference TRBV19 and TRBJ2-7, is DGGITQSPKYLFRKEGQNVTLSCEQNLNHDAMYWYRQDPGQGLRLIYYSQIVNDFQKGDIAEGYSVSREKKESFPLTVTSAQKNPTAFYLCASSIYARDEQYFGPGTRLTVT.

CDR3 protein: CASRGGLAGGNEQFF. CDR3 nucleotide sequence: TGTGCCAGCAGGGGGGGACTAGCGGGAGGAAATGAGCAGTTCTTC. The gene calls are TRBV2 and TRBJ2-1, with 15 bases lining up with TRBD2. This CDR3 is built from 15 residues. Germline V gives CDR1 SNHLY, CDR2 FYNNEI. Trimming took 6 bases from V and 7 from J; bases not matched to a gene: 4.

The V gene is TRBV9, the J gene TRBJ2-7; 12 bases map to TRBD1. The germline CDR1 and CDR2 sequences are SGDLS and YYNGEE. This CDR3 is 15 amino acids long. After removal of 3 bases from V and 4 bases from J, the junction contained 5 bases not matched to a gene. Here the CDR3 DNA reads TGTGCCAGCAGCGAAGGGACAGGGGGCAGGTACGAGCAGTACTTC. It translates to CASSEGTGGRYEQYF.

This clonotype was recorded a few times. For the CDR3, the DNA is TGCAGTCCACAGGGAAGCACCGGGGAGCTGTTTTTT. Residues: CSPQGSTGELFF. V and J are TRBV20-1 and TRBJ2-2; a weak D match, TRBD1 (6 bases). CDR3 length: 12 residues. From germline, CDR1 is DFQATT and CDR2 SNEGSKA (reference sequence). Trimming took 8 bases from V and 4 from J, leaving 11 bases between them.

Many counts were recorded for this clonotype. The chain recombines TRBV7-8 with TRBJ1-1, with TRBD1 matching 9 bases. V shed 2 bases, J shed 6 bases, and the junction held 10 bases outside the gene matches. The CDR3 totals 16 residues. Germline loops: CDR1 SGHVS, CDR2 FQNEAQ. The CDR3 region has the DNA TGTGCCAGCAGCTTACGTGGGGACAGGGACCAGGCTGAAGCTTTCTTT. Residues: CASSLRGDRDQAEAFF. Filled out from reference TRBV7-8 and TRBJ1-1, the complete variable domain reads GAGVSQSPRYKVAKRGQDVALRCDPISGHVSLFWYQQALGQGPEFLTYFQNEAQLDKSGLPSDRFFAERPEGSVSTLKIQRTQQEDSAVYLCASSLRGDRDQAEAFFGQGTRLTVV.

This clonotype showed up just a few times. The chain joins TRBV27 to TRBJ2-5, with 7 bases fitting TRBD1. The CDR3 consists of 15 residues. Per the germline V gene, CDR1 is MNHEY and CDR2 is SMNVEV (reference sequence). Trimming cost V 5 bases and J 4 bases; bases outside gene matches: 10. Written as DNA, the CDR3 is TGTGCCAGCAGTGCCCAAAGGGGGCTAAGAGAGACCCAGTACTTC. This sequence encodes CASSAQRGLRETQYF.

This clonotype has just a few counts. V usage is TRBV19 and J usage is TRBJ1-1; the D gene is possibly TRBD1 (5 bases). The V gene's germline CDR1 is LNHDA and CDR2 SQIVND (reference sequence). Trimming pared 11 bases from V and 8 bases from J, leaving 15 bases between. The CDR3 consists of 11 residues. The CDR3 loop is CAAKTGTEAFF. In DNA form, the CDR3 reads TGTGCCGCTAAAACAGGTACCGAAGCTTTCTTT.

The chain couples TRBV11-1 to TRBJ1-5, with D possibly matching TRBD1 (5 bases). This CDR3 is built from 12 residues. V was cut by 5 bases and J by 11 bases, with 13 bases left in between. Germline V CDR1 and CDR2: SGHAT, FQDESV (reference sequence). CDR3 region: CASSPGRETQHF. The CDR3 region has the DNA TGTGCCAGCAGCCCAGGGAGAGAGACCCAGCATTTT.

In its sample, this clonotype was seen once. The chain recombines TRBV2 with TRBJ1-2, with D perhaps matching TRBD1 (5 bases). Trimming stripped 5 bases from V and 4 bases from J, with 14 bases between. Germline loops: CDR1 SNHLY, CDR2 FYNNEI. This CDR3 has 14 residues. CDR3 DNA: TGTGCCAGCAGTATAAACGGGGGGTCCTATGGCTACACCTTC. It specifies CASSINGGSYGYTF.

The CDR3 loop is CASSHIQTGPTLEQYF. The CDR3, as DNA: TGTGCCAGCAGCCACATTCAAACGGGACCCACTTTGGAGCAGTACTTC. The rearrangement joins TRBV14 to TRBJ2-7; D possibly matches TRBD1 or TRBD2 (5 bases each). Germline V gene sequence: CDR1 SGHDN, CDR2 FVKESK. The CDR3 spans 16 residues. V was cut by 3 bases and J by 7 bases, with 22 bases left in between.

The chain employs TRBV6-5 and TRBJ2-5; D tentatively reads TRBD1 or TRBD2 (5 bases each). Germline CDR1 is MNHEY and CDR2 is SVGAGI. The CDR3 extends over 15 amino acids. V was trimmed by 5 bases and J by 5 bases, leaving 18 bases between them. Written as DNA, the CDR3 is TGTGCCAGCAGTAAGGGACCCCCGAAGGATGAGACCCAGTACTTC. This gives the protein CASSKGPPKDETQYF.